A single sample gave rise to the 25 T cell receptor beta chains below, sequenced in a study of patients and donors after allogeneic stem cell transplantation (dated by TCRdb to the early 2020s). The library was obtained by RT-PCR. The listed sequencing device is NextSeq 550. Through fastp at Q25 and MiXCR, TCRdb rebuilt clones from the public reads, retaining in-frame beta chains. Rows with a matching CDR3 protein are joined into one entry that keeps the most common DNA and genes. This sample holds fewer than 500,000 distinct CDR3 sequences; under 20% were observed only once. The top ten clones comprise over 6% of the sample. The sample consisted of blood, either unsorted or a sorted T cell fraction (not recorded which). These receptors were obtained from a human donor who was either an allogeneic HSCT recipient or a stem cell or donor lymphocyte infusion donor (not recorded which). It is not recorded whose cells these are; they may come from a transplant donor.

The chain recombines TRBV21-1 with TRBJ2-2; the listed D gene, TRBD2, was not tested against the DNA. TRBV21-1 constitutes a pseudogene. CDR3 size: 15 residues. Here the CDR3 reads CASSAWRAGTGELFF. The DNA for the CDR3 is TGTGCCAGCAGCGCCTGGAGGGCCGGCACCGGGGAGCTGTTTTTT.

The CDR3 DNA sequence: TGCAGTGCCGAACCCATGAACACTGAAGCTTTCTTT. This gives the protein CSAEPMNTEAFF. The chain has TRBV20-1 and TRBJ1-1; D remains unclear. The V and J ends lost 6 bases and 0 bases respectively, with 8 bases between them. Germline CDR1 DFQATT, CDR2 SNEGSKA (reference sequence). The CDR3 is 12 residues long.

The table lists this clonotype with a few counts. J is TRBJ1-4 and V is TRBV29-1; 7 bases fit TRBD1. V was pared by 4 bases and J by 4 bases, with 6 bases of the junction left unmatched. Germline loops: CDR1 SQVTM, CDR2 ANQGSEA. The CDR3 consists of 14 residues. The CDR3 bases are TGCAGCGTTGCCGGGACAGTGCATAATGAAAAACTGTTTTTT. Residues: CSVAGTVHNEKLFF.

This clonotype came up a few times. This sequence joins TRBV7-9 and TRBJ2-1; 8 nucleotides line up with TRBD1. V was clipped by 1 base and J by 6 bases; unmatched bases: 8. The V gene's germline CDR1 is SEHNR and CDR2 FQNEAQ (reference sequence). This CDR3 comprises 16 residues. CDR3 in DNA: TGTGCCAGCAGCTTAGATAGAACCCAGGGGGCCAATGAGCAGTTCTTC. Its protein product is CASSLDRTQGANEQFF.

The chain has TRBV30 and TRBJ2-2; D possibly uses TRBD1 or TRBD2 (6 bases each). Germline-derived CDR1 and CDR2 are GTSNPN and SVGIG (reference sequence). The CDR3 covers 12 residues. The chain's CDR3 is CASQRGVGELFF. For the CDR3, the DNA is TGTGCGTCCCAGAGGGGGGTCGGGGAGCTGTTTTTT.

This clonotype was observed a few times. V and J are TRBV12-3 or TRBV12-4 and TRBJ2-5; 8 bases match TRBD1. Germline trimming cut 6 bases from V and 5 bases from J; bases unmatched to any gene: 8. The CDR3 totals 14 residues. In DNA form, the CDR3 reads TGTGCCAGCAGGGTCAGGGGGCAGATGGAGACCCAGTACTTC. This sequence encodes CASRVRGQMETQYF.

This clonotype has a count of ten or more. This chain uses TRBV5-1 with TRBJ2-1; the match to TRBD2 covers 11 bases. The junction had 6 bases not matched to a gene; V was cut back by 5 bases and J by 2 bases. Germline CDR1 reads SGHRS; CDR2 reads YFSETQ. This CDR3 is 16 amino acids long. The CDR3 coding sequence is TGCGCCAGCAGTTGGCCGGGACTAGCGGCCTACAATGAGCAGTTCTTC. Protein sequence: CASSWPGLAAYNEQFF. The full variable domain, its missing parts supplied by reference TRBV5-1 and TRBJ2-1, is KAGVTQTPRYLIKTRGQQVTLSCSPISGHRSVSWYQQTPGQGLQFLFEYFSETQRNKGNFPGRFSGRQFSNSRSEMNVSTLELGDSALYLCASSWPGLAAYNEQFFGPGTRLTVL.

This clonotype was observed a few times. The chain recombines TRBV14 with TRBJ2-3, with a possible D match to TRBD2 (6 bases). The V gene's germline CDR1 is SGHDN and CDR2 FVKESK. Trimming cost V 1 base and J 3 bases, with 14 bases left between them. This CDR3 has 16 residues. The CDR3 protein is CASSQASGEPTDTQYF. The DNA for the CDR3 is TGTGCCAGCAGCCAAGCGTCGGGAGAACCTACAGATACGCAGTATTTT. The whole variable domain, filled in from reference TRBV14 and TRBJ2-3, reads EAGVTQFPSHSVIEKGQTVTLRCDPISGHDNLYWYRRVMGKEIKFLLHFVKESKQDESGMPNNRFLAERTGGTYSTLKVQPAELEDSGVYFCASSQASGEPTDTQYFGPGTRLTVL.

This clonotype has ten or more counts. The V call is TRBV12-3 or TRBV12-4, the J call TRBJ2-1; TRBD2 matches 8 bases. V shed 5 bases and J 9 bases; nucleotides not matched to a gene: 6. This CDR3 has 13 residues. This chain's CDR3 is CASSLIRGGEQFF. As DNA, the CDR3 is TGTGCCAGCAGTCTAATTCGGGGGGGTGAGCAGTTCTTC.

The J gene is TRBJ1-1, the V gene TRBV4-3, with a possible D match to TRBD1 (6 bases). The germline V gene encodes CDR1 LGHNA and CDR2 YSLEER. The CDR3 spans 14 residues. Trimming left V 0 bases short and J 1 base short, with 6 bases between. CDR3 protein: CASSQEDRNTEAFF. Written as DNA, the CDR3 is TGCGCCAGCAGCCAAGAGGACAGGAACACTGAAGCTTTCTTT.

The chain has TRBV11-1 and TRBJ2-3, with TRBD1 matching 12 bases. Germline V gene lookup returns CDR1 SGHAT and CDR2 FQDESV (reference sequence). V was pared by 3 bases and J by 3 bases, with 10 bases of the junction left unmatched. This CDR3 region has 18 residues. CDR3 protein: CASSFGTGGAGRTDTQYF. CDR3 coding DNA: TGTGCCAGCAGCTTTGGGACAGGGGGCGCAGGGAGGACAGATACGCAGTATTTT. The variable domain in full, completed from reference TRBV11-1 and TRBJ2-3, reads EAEVAQSPRYKITEKSQAVAFWCDPISGHATLYWYRQILGQGPELLVQFQDESVVDDSQLPKDRFSAERLKGVDSTLKIQPAELGDSAMYLCASSFGTGGAGRTDTQYFGPGTRLTVL.

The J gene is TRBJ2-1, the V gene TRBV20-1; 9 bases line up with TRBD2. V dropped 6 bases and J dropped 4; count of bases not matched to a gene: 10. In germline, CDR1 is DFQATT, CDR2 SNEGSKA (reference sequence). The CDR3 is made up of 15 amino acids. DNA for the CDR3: TGCAGTGCGCCCATAGCGGGGGCCCGATACAATGAGCAGTTCTTC. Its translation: CSAPIAGARYNEQFF.

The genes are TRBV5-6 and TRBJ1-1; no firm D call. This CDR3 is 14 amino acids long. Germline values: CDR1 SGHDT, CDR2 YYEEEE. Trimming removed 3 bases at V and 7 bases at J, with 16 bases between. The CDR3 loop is CASSSWNGPLEAFF. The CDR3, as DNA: TGTGCCAGCAGCTCGTGGAACGGGCCTCTTGAAGCTTTCTTT.

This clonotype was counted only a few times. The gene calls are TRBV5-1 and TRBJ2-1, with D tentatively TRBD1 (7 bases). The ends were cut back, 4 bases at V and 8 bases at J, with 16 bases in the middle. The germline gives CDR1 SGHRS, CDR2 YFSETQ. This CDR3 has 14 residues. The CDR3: CASSRDGGGYEQFF. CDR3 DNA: TGCGCCAGCAGCCGTGACGGAGGGGGCTATGAGCAGTTCTTC.

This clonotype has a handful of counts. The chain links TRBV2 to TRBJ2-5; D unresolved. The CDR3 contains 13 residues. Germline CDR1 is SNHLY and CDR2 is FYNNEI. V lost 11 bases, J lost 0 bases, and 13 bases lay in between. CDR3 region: CALRTVYQETQYF. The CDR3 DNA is TGTGCCCTCAGGACCGTGTACCAAGAGACCCAGTACTTC.

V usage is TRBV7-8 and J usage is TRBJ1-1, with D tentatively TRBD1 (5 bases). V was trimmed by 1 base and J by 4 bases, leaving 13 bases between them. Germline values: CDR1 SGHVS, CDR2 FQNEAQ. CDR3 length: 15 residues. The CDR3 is CASSLERIQGTEAFF. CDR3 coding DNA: TGTGCCAGCAGCTTAGAAAGGATCCAGGGCACTGAAGCTTTCTTT.

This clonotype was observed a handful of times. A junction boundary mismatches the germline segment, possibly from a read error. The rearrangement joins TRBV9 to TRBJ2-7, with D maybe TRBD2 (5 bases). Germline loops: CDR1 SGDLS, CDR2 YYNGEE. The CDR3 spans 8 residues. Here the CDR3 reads CASTPGDF. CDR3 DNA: TGTGCCAGCACCCCCGGGGACTTC.

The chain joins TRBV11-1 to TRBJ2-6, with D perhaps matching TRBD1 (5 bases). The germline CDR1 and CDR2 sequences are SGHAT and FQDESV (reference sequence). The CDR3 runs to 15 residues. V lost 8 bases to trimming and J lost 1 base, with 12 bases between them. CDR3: CASGHLQSGANVLTF. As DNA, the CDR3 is TGTGCCAGCGGACATTTGCAGTCTGGGGCCAACGTCCTGACTTTC.

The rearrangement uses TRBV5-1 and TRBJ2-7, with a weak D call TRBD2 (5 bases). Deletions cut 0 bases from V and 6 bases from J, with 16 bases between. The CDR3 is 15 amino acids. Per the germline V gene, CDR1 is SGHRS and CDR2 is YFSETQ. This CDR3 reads CASSLAIGNLGEQYF. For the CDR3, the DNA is TGCGCCAGCAGCTTGGCCATCGGGAACCTCGGCGAGCAGTACTTC.

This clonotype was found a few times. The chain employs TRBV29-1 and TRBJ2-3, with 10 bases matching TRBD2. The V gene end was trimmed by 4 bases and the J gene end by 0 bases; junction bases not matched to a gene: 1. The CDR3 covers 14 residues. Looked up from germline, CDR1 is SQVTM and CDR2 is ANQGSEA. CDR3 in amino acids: CSVVAGGSTDTQYF. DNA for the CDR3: TGCAGCGTTGTAGCGGGAGGTAGCACAGATACGCAGTATTTT.

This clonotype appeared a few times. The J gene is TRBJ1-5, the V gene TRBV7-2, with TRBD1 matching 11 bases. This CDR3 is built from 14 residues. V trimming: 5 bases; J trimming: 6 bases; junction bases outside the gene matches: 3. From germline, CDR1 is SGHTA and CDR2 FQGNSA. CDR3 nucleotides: TGTGCCAGCAGCCGGACAGGGGGCGGTCAGCCCCAGCATTTT. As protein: CASSRTGGGQPQHF.

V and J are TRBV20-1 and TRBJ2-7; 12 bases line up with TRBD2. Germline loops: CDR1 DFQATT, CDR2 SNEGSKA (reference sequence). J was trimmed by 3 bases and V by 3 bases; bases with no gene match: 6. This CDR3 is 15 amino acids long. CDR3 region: CSARGLAGVFYEQYF. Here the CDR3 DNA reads TGCAGTGCTAGGGGACTAGCGGGCGTTTTCTACGAGCAGTACTTC.

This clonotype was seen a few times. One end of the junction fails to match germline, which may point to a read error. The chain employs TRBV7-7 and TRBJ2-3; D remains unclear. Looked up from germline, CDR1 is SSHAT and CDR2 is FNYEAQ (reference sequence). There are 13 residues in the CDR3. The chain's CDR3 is CASSLRKKDTQYF. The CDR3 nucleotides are TGTGCTAGCAGCTTACGGAAGAAGGATACGCAGTATTTT.

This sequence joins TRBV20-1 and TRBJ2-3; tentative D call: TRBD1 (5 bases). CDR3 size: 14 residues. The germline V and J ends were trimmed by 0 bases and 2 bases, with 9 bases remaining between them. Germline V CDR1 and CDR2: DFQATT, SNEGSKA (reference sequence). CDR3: CSARETEATDTQYF. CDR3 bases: TGCAGTGCTAGAGAGACAGAAGCCACAGATACGCAGTATTTT.

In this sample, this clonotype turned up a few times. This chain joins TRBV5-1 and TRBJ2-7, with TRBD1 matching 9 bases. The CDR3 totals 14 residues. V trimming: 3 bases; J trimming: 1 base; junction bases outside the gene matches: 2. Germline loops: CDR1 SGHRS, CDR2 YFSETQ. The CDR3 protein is CASSSGQGSYEQYF. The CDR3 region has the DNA TGCGCCAGCAGCTCGGGACAGGGATCCTACGAGCAGTACTTC.